What follows describes a single T cell receptor (beta chain). Its antigen is not yet known. No quality values exist for individual bases; no much larger clone is one base distant. The CDR3 covers 14 residues, taking in both the cysteine and the phenylalanine. The read is trimmed to its CDR3 DNA, 42 bases read in frame from base 1. A distance of 16 bases separates the germline ends of V and J, which lose 0 bases and 10 bases respectively. CDR1 is given as GTSNPN and CDR2 as SVGIG, both from the germline V gene (reference sequence). This entry is derived from a study of Tregs in tolerant kidney transplant recipients (dated by TCRdb to about 2019). A note on the overall study: TCRbeta sequencing was used in the study to identify donor-specific regulatory T cells before combined kidney and bone marrow transplantation, and the identified cells were then tracked after transplant. TCRbeta repertoire sequencing was used in 3 healthy controls to compare several methods for expanding Tregs specific for an allogeneic donor. Broad study findings and their caveats: Although technical replication error seemed to be minimal, the question of biological reproducibility was not addressed directly. Expanding Tregs with activated donor B cells appeared to identify the most biologically relevant and donor-specific TCRbeta repertoire. Because only a small number of patients were included, the study had limitations, and the results will need to be validated in larger populations as well as under other immunosuppression protocols.

Unstimulated Tregs (CD4+CD25+CD127-), CD4+ non-Tregs (CD4+CD25-), CD4 and CD8 cells were FACS-sorted from thawed PBMCs. Healthy control blood was obtained either as purchased buffy coats or from healthy volunteers. Healthy control blood was processed to PBMCs by Ficoll density gradient and cryopreserved, and patient PBMCs were collected before and after transplant. For TCRbeta CDR3 sequencing, genomic DNA from the sorted cells was extracted using the QIAGEN DNeasy Blood and Tissue Kit. High-throughput TCRbeta CDR3 sequencing, including PCR amplification with bias correction and internal controls, was performed commercially through immunoSEQ. The paper's data handling went like this. Unique productive TCRbeta sequences were defined by CDR3 nucleotide sequence where primers matched, and otherwise by CDR3 amino acid sequence together with Vbeta and Jbeta genes. To correct sorting error, sequences shared between sorted populations at a frequency ratio of 2:1 or less were removed; the rest were assigned to the higher population. A sequence was defined as donor-reactive if the sequence was expanded at least 5-fold in CFSE-low cells compared with unstimulated cells and had a frequency of at least 0.01% in CFSE-low cells. Jensen-Shannon divergence, calculated on the top 100 TCRbeta sequences ranked by frequency, was used to quantify repertoire divergence. For any sample with multiple sequencing runs, sorting error was corrected in each run separately before the runs were pooled. The source is immuneACCESS, and TCRdb retained only in-frame sequences with V and J called. Part of the clones is not carried over; for the studies checked, unresolved V genes explain less than half of this, and the remainder is unexplained. That table supplies the V and J calls and clone size; D and trimming were determined from the DNA. The sample data list 75,000 to 95,000 clones, and approximately 94% of these were observed just once. The ten largest clones take up 4.7% of the sample.

The sequence came from a human donor in good health. What was sequenced was CD8+ T cells from blood. The chain couples TRBV30 to TRBJ2-1, with the D assignment possibly TRBD1 or TRBD2, given 5 matching bases for each. The bases read TGTGCCTGGAGTGTACGATTGGGGACGGTGGAGCAGTTCTTC. This gives the protein CAWSVRLGTVEQFF.